This T cell receptor (beta chain) was found in a study of CD8 T cells in ankylosing spondylitis listed by TCRdb under 2017. With respect to the entire study: To find TCR variants linked to disease, the study profiled T cell receptor beta repertoires in ankylosing spondylitis patients and healthy donors. Peripheral blood was sampled, and synovial fluid was additionally collected from ankylosing spondylitis patients. The whole study cohort included 95 to 130 healthy donors and roughly 24 ankylosing spondylitis patients.

The data were produced on an Illumina HiSeq 2500. Quantitative 5'-RACE with molecular barcodes was the method used to prepare the TCR beta libraries. The authors' pipeline ran thus. To identify disease-linked TCR variants, a new computational method was used, one built on a probabilistic model of VDJ rearrangement. Using fastp trimming at Q25 and MiXCR clonotype assembly, TCRdb reanalyzed the public sequencing data and kept in-frame beta chains. Every CDR3 protein is listed once, alongside the most common genes and DNA of its rows. The V and J calls follow TCRdb's processing rather than the paper's. For this sample there are 300,000 to 400,000 distinct CDR3 sequences; approximately 22% appear just once. Clones ranked in the top ten supply roughly 14% of the sample. Concerning this clonotype: No antigen is known for it. No base quality information exists; no much larger clone differs at one position.

Study-wide conclusions, independent of this receptor: Blood from ankylosing spondylitis patients appeared to be characterized by a TCR beta motif made up of under 10 highly homologous amino acid variants. A CD8+ phenotype was shown by the disease-linked clones, which were found at relatively low frequencies in peripheral blood. Some of the motif variants had been reported before in the synovial fluid and blood of reactive arthritis patients, a finding that suggests common disease-initiation mechanisms. According to the report, matched synovial fluid samples from ankylosing spondylitis patients were significantly enriched for the disease-linked clones.

The source material was blood, either unsorted or a sorted T cell fraction (not recorded which). The clonotype originates from a male donor with ankylosing spondylitis or in good health (not recorded which).

CDR3 region: CSALGDSTSTDTQYF. The DNA sequence is given as TGCAGTGCCCTGGGGGACAGCACTAGCACAGATACGCAGTATTTT. The receptor chain draws on TRBV20-1 and TRBJ2-3; TRBD1 fits 7 bases in the junction. Reading from cysteine to phenylalanine, the CDR3 counts 15 amino acids. The sequence is cut down to CDR3 DNA, 45 bases in frame from base 1. CDR1 and CDR2 are read off the germline V gene (reference sequence) as DFQATT and SNEGSKA. V loses 6 bases at its end and J loses 0 bases; junction bases beyond the gene matches: 9.